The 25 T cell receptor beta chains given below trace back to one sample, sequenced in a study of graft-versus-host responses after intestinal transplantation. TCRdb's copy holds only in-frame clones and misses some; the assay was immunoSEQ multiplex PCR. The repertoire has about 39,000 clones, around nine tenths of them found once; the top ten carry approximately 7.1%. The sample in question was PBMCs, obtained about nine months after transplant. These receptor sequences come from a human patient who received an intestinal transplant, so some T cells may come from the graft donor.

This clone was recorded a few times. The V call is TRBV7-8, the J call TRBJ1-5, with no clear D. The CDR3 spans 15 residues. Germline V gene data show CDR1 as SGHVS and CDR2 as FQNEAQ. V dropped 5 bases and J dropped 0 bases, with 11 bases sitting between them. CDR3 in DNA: TGTGCCAGCAGCCTAGAGGACGGTAGCAATCAGCCCCAGCATTTT. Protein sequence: CASSLEDGSNQPQHF.

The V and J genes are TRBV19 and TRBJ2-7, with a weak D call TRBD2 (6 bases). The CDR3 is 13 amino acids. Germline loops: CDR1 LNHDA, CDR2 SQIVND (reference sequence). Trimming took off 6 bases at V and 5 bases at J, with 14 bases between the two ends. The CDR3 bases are TGTGCCAGTAGCCGCGCGACTAGTCACGAGCAGTACTTC. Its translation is CASSRATSHEQYF.

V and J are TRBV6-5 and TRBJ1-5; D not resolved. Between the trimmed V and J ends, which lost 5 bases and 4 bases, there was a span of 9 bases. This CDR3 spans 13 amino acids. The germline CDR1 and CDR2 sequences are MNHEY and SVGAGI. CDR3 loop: CASSEVWNQPQHF. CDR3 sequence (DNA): TGTGCCAGCAGTGAGGTATGGAATCAGCCCCAGCATTTT.

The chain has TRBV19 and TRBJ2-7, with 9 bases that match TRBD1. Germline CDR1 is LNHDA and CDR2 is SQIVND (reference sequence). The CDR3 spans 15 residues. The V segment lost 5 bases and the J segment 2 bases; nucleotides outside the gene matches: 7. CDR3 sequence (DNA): TGTGCCAGTAGTTCACCGGGACAGGGAACCTACGAGCAGTACTTC. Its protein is CASSSPGQGTYEQYF.

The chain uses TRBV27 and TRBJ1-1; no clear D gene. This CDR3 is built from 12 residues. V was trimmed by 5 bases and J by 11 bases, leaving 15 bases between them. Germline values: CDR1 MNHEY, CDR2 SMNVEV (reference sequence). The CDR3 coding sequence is TGTGCCAGCAGTGGGTTTGGTCAGCGGGCTTTCTTT. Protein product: CASSGFGQRAFF.

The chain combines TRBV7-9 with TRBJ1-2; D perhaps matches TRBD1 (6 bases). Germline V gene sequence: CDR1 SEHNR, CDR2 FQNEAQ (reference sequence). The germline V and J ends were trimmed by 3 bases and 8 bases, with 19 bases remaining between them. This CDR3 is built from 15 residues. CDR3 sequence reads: CASSFTGTPGIGYTF. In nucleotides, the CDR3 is TGTGCCAGCAGCTTTACAGGGACACCTGGTATCGGCTACACCTTC.

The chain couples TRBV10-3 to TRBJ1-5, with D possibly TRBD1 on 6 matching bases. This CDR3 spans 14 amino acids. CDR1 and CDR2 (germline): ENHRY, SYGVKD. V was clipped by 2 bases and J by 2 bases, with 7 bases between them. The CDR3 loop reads CAISEPGGNQPQHF. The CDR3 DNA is TGTGCCATCAGTGAGCCAGGGGGCAATCAGCCCCAGCATTTT.

The CDR3, as DNA: TGCGCCAGCAGCTTGGAGGGTCGCTACGAGCAGTACTTC. This sequence encodes CASSLEGRYEQYF. V usage is TRBV5-1 and J usage is TRBJ2-7; D remains unclear. Germline CDR1 reads SGHRS; CDR2 reads YFSETQ. V was cut by 0 bases and J by 3 bases, with 7 bases left in between. This CDR3 region has 13 residues.

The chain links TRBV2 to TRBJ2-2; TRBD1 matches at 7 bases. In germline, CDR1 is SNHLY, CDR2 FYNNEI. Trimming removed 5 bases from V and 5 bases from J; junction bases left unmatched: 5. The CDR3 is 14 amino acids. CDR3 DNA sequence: TGTGCCAGCAGTTGGACAGGCCGGACCGGGGAGCTGTTTTTT. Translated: CASSWTGRTGELFF.

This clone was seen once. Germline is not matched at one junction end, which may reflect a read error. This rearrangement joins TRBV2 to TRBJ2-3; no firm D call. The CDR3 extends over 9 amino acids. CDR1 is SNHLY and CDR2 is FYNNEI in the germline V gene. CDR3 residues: CASKDTQYF. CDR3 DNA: TGTGCCAGCAAAGATACGCAGTATTTT.

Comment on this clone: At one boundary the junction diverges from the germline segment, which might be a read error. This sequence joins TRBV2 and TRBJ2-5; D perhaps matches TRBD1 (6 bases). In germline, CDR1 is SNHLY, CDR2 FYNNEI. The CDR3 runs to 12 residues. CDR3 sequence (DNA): TGTGCCGGCAGGGGAAGATGGGAGACCCAGTACTTC. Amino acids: CAGRGRWETQYF.

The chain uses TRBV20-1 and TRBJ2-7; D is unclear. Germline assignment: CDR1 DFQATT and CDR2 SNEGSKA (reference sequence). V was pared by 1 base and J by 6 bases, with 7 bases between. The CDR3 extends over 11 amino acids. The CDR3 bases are TGCAGTGCTAGAGCGTCAGCCGAGCAGTACTTC. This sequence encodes CSARASAEQYF.

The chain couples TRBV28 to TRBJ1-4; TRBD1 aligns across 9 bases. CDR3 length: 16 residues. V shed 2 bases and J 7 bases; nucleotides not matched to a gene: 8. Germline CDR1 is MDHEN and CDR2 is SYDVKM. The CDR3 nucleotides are TGTGCCAGCAGTTTAAATATGGGACAGGGAACTGAAAAACTGTTTTTT. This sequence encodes CASSLNMGQGTEKLFF.

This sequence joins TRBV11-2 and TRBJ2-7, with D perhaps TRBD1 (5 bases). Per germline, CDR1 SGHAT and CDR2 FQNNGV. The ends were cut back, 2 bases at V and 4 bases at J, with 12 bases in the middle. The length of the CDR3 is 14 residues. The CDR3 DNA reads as TGTGCCAGCAGCTTATCCCCAGGGCTGTACGAGCAGTACTTC. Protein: CASSLSPGLYEQYF.

The CDR3 DNA sequence: TGTGCCAGCAGTTACAACCCCGGGGCCCGAAGTAACGAAGCTTTCTTT. Its translation: CASSYNPGARSNEAFF. J is TRBJ1-1 and V is TRBV6-6, with D perhaps matching TRBD1 (5 bases). The CDR3 is 16 amino acids. Trimming took off 2 bases at V and 8 bases at J, with 21 bases between the two ends. Germline V gene data show CDR1 as MNHNY and CDR2 as SVGAGI (reference sequence).

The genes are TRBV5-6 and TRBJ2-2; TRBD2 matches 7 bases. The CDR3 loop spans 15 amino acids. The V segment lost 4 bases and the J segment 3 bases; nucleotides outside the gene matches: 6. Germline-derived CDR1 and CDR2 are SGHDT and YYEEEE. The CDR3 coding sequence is TGTGCCAGCAGCCTACGGGACTATTACACCGGGGAGCTGTTTTTT. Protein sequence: CASSLRDYYTGELFF.

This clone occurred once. This CDR3 reads CASSSGQGRLNTIYF. CDR3 DNA sequence: TGTGCCAGCAGCTCGGGGCAGGGTAGATTAAACACCATATATTTT. The chain is built from TRBV11-2 and TRBJ1-3, with D possibly TRBD1 on 5 matching bases. CDR3 length equals 15 residues. V was shortened by 4 bases and J by 6 bases, with 16 bases between the two germline ends. The germline CDR1 and CDR2 sequences are SGHAT and FQNNGV.

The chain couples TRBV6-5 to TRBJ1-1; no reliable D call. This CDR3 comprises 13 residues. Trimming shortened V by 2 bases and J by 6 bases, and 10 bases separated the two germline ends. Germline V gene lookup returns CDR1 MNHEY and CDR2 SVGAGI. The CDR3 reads CASSYGTGPEAFF. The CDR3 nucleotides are TGTGCCAGCAGTTACGGTACCGGGCCTGAAGCTTTCTTT.

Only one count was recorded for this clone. The CDR3 region is CASSQYLGTGDEQFF. The CDR3 DNA reads TGTGCCAGCAGCCAGTACCTCGGGACAGGGGATGAGCAGTTCTTC. The chain links TRBV4-2 to TRBJ2-1; 10 bases fit TRBD1. The CDR3 totals 15 residues. The ends lost 3 bases at V and 8 bases at J; junction bases unmatched: 7. Germline V gene sequence: CDR1 LGHNA, CDR2 YNFKEQ.

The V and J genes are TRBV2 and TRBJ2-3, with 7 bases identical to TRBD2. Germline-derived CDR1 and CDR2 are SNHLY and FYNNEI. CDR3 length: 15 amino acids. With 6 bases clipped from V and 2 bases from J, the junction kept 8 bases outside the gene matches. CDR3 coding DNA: TGTGCCAGCAGGGTTGGGACTACTAACACAGATACGCAGTATTTT. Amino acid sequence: CASRVGTTNTDTQYF. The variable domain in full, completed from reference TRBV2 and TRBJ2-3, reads EPEVTQTPSHQVTQMGQEVILRCVPISNHLYFYWYRQILGQKVEFLVSFYNNEISEKSEIFDDQFSVERPDGSNFTLKIRSTKLEDSAMYFCASRVGTTNTDTQYFGPGTRLTVL.

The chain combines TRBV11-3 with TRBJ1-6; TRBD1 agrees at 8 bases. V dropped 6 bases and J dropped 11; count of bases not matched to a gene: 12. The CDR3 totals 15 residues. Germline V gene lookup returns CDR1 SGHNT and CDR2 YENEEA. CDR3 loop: CASSLRQGQSTPLHF. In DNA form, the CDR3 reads TGTGCCAGCAGTCTCCGACAGGGGCAATCCACACCCCTCCACTTT.

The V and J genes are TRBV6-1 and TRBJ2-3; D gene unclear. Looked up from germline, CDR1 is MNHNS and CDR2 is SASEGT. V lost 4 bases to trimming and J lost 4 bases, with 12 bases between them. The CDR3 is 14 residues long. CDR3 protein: CASSVLNSPDTQYF. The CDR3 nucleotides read TGTGCCAGCAGTGTCTTAAACAGCCCAGATACGCAGTATTTT.

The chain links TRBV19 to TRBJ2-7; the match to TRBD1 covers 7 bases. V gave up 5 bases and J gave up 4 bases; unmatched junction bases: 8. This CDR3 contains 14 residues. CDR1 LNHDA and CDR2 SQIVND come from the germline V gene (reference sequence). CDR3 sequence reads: CASSLRDRAYEQYF. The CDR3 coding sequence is TGTGCCAGTAGTCTCCGGGACAGAGCTTACGAGCAGTACTTC.

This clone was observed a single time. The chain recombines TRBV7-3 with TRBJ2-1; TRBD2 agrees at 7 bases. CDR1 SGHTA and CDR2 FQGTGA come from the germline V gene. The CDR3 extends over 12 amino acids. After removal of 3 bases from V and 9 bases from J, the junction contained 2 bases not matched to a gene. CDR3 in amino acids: CASSFTGGEQFF. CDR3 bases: TGTGCCAGCAGCTTCACGGGGGGTGAGCAGTTCTTC.

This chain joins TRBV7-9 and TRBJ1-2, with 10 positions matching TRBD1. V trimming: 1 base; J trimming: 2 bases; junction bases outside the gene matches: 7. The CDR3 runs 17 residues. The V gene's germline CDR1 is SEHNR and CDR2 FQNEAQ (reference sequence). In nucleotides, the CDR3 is TGTGCCAGCAGCTTAGGACAGGGGGCGTTAACGAACTATGGCTACACCTTC. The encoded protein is CASSLGQGALTNYGYTF.